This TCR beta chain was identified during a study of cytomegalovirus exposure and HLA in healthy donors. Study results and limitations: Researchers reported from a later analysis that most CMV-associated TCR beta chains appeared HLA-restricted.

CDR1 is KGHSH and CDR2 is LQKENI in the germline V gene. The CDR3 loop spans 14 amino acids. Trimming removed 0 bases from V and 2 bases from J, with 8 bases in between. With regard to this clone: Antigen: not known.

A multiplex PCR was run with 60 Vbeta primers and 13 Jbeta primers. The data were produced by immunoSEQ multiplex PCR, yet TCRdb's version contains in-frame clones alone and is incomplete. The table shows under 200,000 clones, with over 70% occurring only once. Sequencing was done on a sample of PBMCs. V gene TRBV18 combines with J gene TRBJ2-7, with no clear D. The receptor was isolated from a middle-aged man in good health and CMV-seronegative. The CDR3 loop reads CASSPPATPYEQYF. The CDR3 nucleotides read TGTGCCAGCTCACCACCGGCCACCCCCTACGAGCAGTACTTC.